This T cell receptor beta chain emerged from a study of T cell clonality in common variable immunodeficiency. Regarding the study as a whole: Fewer deletions and N-nucleotide insertions were reportedly seen in common variable immunodeficiency TCR beta sequences. Compared with controls, CVID subjects had fewer shared TCRbeta clones. CVID subjects had higher TCRbeta clonality than healthy controls, most marked in about a third.

Some clones are missing from TCRdb's copy, which holds only in-frame ones; the method was immunoSEQ multiplex PCR. This repertoire holds tens of thousands of clones, and none appear only once. The J segment lost 7 bases and the V segment lost 3 bases, leaving 8 bases of the junction unmatched. Germline CDR1 is LNHNV and CDR2 is YYDKDF (reference sequence). This CDR3 spans 15 amino acids. The sample holds many counts of this clone. The antigen remains undetermined. The CDR3 extends 3 residues past the end of the read, so its final part is completed from the germline J gene. Heparinized whole blood, roughly 5 to 9 ml, came from each donor.

Sequencing was performed on peripheral blood mononuclear cells. The genes are TRBV15 and TRBJ2-3; 9 bases match TRBD2. This receptor was obtained from a person between 18 and 69 years old in good health. The CDR3 region is CATSRAGLAGNTQYF. The CDR3 bases that were read are TGTGCCACCAGCAGGGCCGGGCTAGCGGGGAATACG.